Listed here are 7 T cell receptor beta chains from one sample, sequenced in a study of control samples from healthy donors and cancer patients. TCRdb keeps only in-frame clones here, not all; method: immunoSEQ multiplex PCR. The sample lists tens of thousands of clones, over 70% occurring once. Sequenced material: blood. These receptors were taken from a man between 65 and 79 years old in good health.

The chain recombines TRBV19 with TRBJ2-3; 11 bases match TRBD2. CDR3 length equals 15 residues. V dropped 4 bases and J dropped 4; count of bases not matched to a gene: 4. Germline V lookup: CDR1 LNHDA, CDR2 SQIVND (reference sequence). The DNA of the CDR3 is TGTGCCAGTAGTAAACTAGCGGGAGTACCAGATACGCAGTATTTT. Translated, it gives CASSKLAGVPDTQYF.

V usage is TRBV7-9 and J usage is TRBJ2-1; 11 positions agree with TRBD2. The CDR3 runs to 16 residues. The V gene's germline CDR1 is SEHNR and CDR2 FQNEAQ (reference sequence). Germline trimming cut 4 bases from V and 4 bases from J; bases unmatched to any gene: 6. As DNA, the CDR3 is TGTGCCAGCAGCTCCGCACTAGCGGGGGTTTACAATGAGCAGTTCTTC. This gives the protein CASSSALAGVYNEQFF.

This sequence joins TRBV9 and TRBJ1-1; 8 bases match TRBD1. The CDR3 contains 16 residues. Germline loops: CDR1 SGDLS, CDR2 YYNGEE. J was trimmed by 3 bases and V by 4 bases; bases with no gene match: 11. The CDR3 loop reads CASSPQQGALDTEAFF. For the CDR3, the DNA is TGTGCCAGCAGCCCCCAGCAGGGGGCGTTGGACACTGAAGCTTTCTTT. The whole variable domain, filled in from reference TRBV9 and TRBJ1-1, reads DSGVTQTPKHLITATGQRVTLRCSPRSGDLSVYWYQQSLDQGLQFLIQYYNGEERAKGNILERFSAQQFPDLHSELNLSSLELGDSALYFCASSPQQGALDTEAFFGQGTRLTVV.

V usage is TRBV6-6 and J usage is TRBJ1-2; TRBD1 is a possible D gene (6 bases). This CDR3 is built from 15 residues. In germline, CDR1 is MNHNY, CDR2 SVGAGI (reference sequence). Deletions cut 2 bases from V and 2 bases from J, with 12 bases between. This CDR3 is CASSYLTQGNYGYTF. The CDR3 DNA is TGTGCCAGCAGTTACCTTACCCAGGGGAACTATGGCTACACCTTC.

The V call is TRBV9, the J call TRBJ2-7, with D possibly being TRBD2 (5 bases). V was shortened by 3 bases and J by 1 base, with 8 bases between the two germline ends. The CDR3 length is 13 residues. The germline V gene has CDR1 SGDLS and CDR2 YYNGEE. For the CDR3, the DNA is TGTGCCAGCAGCGGGACGGGGTCCTACGAGCAGTACTTC. Translated, it gives CASSGTGSYEQYF.

The CDR3 reads CASSLVGWGEEQYF. CDR3 coding DNA: TGTGCCAGCAGCTTGGTCGGGTGGGGCGAGGAGCAGTACTTC. The chain employs TRBV5-4 and TRBJ2-7, with TRBD1 as a possible D gene (5 bases). This CDR3 contains 14 residues. V lost 0 bases and J 7 bases, leaving 14 bases between the germline ends. The germline CDR1 and CDR2 sequences are SGHNT and YYREEE (reference sequence).

This chain uses TRBV27 with TRBJ2-7; D remains unclear. This CDR3 is built from 12 residues. Deletions cut 6 bases from V and 7 bases from J, with 13 bases between. Per the germline V gene, CDR1 is MNHEY and CDR2 is SMNVEV (reference sequence). The CDR3: CASRDLRWEQYF. Here the CDR3 DNA reads TGTGCCAGCAGGGACCTTCGGTGGGAGCAGTACTTC.